This T cell receptor beta chain was identified in a study of blood T cell dynamics during melanoma immunotherapy. Across the whole study: Metastatic melanoma patients received first-line pembrolizumab or nivolumab plus ipilimumab.

Overall study findings and caveats: It remained unknown if the driving T cell clones were melanoma-specific. Disease-control patients' PBMC repertoires became either more clonal or more diverse at W3.

Sequencing used immunoSEQ multiplex PCR; TCRdb keeps in-frame clones, though not all of them. The sample records nearly 25,000 clones, approximately 88% being singletons. CDR1 and CDR2 from the germline V gene are KGHSH and LQKENI. V shed 5 bases and J shed 3 bases, with 10 bases lying between them. The CDR3 consists of 14 residues. Documented time point: pre-treatment baseline. Samples come from before therapy and from week 3 after the first blockade cycle. This clone is a singleton in its sample. Its antigen is unknown. The sample in question was blood, obtained from a patient treated with checkpoint blockade. This sequence originates from a human donor with melanoma. The genes are TRBV18 and TRBJ2-2; D may be TRBD1 (6 bases). The DNA of the CDR3 is TGTGCCAGCTCATCAGGACAGCACACCGGGGAGCTGTTTTTT. This translates into CASSSGQHTGELFF. Together with reference TRBV18 and TRBJ2-2, the CDR3 gives the full variable domain: NAGVMQNPRHLVRRRGQEARLRCSPMKGHSHVYWYRQLPEEGLKFMVYLQKENIIDESGMPKERFSAEFPKEGPSILRIQQVVRGDSAAYFCASSSGQHTGELFFGEGSRLTVL.